The text below deals with one TCR beta chain. Its antigen remains unknown. Quantitative barcoded 5'-RACE was used to prepare TCR beta libraries. TCRdb re-analysed the 5' RACE reads in MiXCR, keeping a single row per CDR3 protein. The sample shows over 130,000 distinct CDR3 sequences, 40% to 50% of them seen only once. The germline V gene has CDR1 SGHRS and CDR2 YFSETQ. V lost 7 bases and J lost 5; bases outside the gene matches: 14. CDR3 size: 16 residues. This entry comes from a study of CD8 T cells in ankylosing spondylitis. General study findings and limits: Peripheral blood held disease-linked clones only at relatively low frequency, and these were CD8+. Characteristic of ankylosing spondylitis blood, it appeared, was a TCR beta motif comprising several highly homologous variants.

This sequence joins TRBV5-1 and TRBJ2-1; the match to TRBD2 covers 8 bases. The receptor's source is a male donor with ankylosing spondylitis. The material sequenced was synovial fluid, either unsorted or a sorted T cell fraction (not recorded which). The chain's CDR3 is CASVPHSGRVNNEQFF. The CDR3 DNA reads TGCGCCAGCGTCCCCCACTCCGGGAGGGTTAACAATGAGCAGTTCTTC.